One and the same sample provided the 30 T cell receptor beta chains below, sequenced in a study of blood T cell repertoires in COVID-19. Repertoires were generated with immunoSEQ multiplex PCR, while TCRdb's copy carries only in-frame clones and drops some. Of approximately 100,000 clones in the sample, roughly 86% were seen once. Input material: peripheral blood. The receptors were gathered from a woman in her 30s with acute or convalescent COVID-19.

The chain recombines TRBV20-1 with TRBJ1-4; D not certain. CDR1 is DFQATT and CDR2 is SNEGSKA in the germline V gene (reference sequence). This CDR3 region has 11 residues. V gave up 1 base and J gave up 8 bases, with 5 bases separating them. This CDR3 is CSARGAEKLFF. Written as DNA, the CDR3 is TGCAGTGCTAGAGGGGCAGAAAAACTGTTTTTT.

V and J are TRBV10-1 and TRBJ1-2, with 8 bases identical to TRBD1. Looked up from germline, CDR1 is WNHNN and CDR2 is SYGVQD (reference sequence). The CDR3 has 13 residues. V dropped 3 bases and J dropped 7; count of bases not matched to a gene: 4. The CDR3 protein is CASSEGQGSGYTF. The CDR3 DNA reads as TGCGCCAGCAGTGAAGGACAGGGAAGTGGCTACACCTTC.

This chain links TRBV4-2 with TRBJ1-5; 9 bases line up with TRBD1. This CDR3 comprises 16 residues. Trimming at V came to 1 base and at J to 7 bases, leaving 8 bases not matched to a gene. Germline V gene sequence: CDR1 LGHNA, CDR2 YNFKEQ. CDR3 nucleotides: TGTGCCAGCAGCCAAGGGACTACAGGGGGCAGACAGCCCCAGCATTTT. Its protein is CASSQGTTGGRQPQHF.

The sample holds a few counts of this clone. The chain combines TRBV7-3 with TRBJ2-7, with D maybe TRBD2 (5 bases). Trimming took off 1 base at V and 8 bases at J, with 12 bases between the two ends. From germline, CDR1 is SGHTA and CDR2 FQGTGA. There are 13 residues in the CDR3. The CDR3 DNA reads as TGTGCCAGCAGCTTAATCCACGGGGATCAGCAGTACTTC. Protein: CASSLIHGDQQYF.

V usage is TRBV5-1 and J usage is TRBJ1-2; D gene ambiguous. The CDR3 is made up of 14 amino acids. Trimming removed 0 bases at V and 4 bases at J, with 10 bases between. The germline V gene encodes CDR1 SGHRS and CDR2 YFSETQ. CDR3 sequence reads: CASSLVAGSYGYTF. In DNA form, the CDR3 reads TGCGCCAGCAGCTTGGTAGCGGGATCCTATGGCTACACCTTC. The full variable domain, its missing parts supplied by reference TRBV5-1 and TRBJ1-2, is KAGVTQTPRYLIKTRGQQVTLSCSPISGHRSVSWYQQTPGQGLQFLFEYFSETQRNKGNFPGRFSGRQFSNSRSEMNVSTLELGDSALYLCASSLVAGSYGYTFGSGTRLTVV.

The chain recombines TRBV4-2 with TRBJ2-3; 13 nucleotides line up with TRBD2. CDR3 length equals 20 residues. Germline V gene data show CDR1 as LGHNA and CDR2 as YNFKEQ. The V and J ends lost 2 bases and 2 bases, in that order; junction bases with no gene match: 13. The CDR3 nucleotides are TGTGCCAGCAGCCAAAAATCTAAGAGACTAGCGGGGGGCCTCACAGATACGCAGTATTTT. This gives the protein CASSQKSKRLAGGLTDTQYF.

The rearrangement links TRBV5-1 to TRBJ2-2, with 7 bases identical to TRBD1. This CDR3 contains 16 residues. The J segment lost 0 bases and the V segment lost 3 bases, leaving 5 bases of the junction unmatched. Looked up from germline, CDR1 is SGHRS and CDR2 is YFSETQ. The CDR3 here is CASSSLGQPNTGELFF. DNA of the CDR3: TGCGCCAGCAGCTCGCTGGGACAGCCGAACACCGGGGAGCTGTTTTTT. The whole variable domain, remainder taken from reference TRBV5-1 and TRBJ2-2, is KAGVTQTPRYLIKTRGQQVTLSCSPISGHRSVSWYQQTPGQGLQFLFEYFSETQRNKGNFPGRFSGRQFSNSRSEMNVSTLELGDSALYLCASSSLGQPNTGELFFGEGSRLTVL.

The chain has TRBV21-1 and TRBJ1-2. TRBV21-1 is flagged as a pseudogene. The CDR3 runs 15 residues. This CDR3 is CASSKTGTPNYGYTF. DNA for the CDR3: TGTGCCAGCAGCAAAACCGGGACTCCCAACTATGGCTACACCTTC.

The V gene is TRBV21-1, the J gene TRBJ1-4; TRBD1 is the table's D call and was not checked against the DNA. TRBV21-1 is shown as a pseudogene. The CDR3 sequence is 15 residues long. The CDR3 region has the DNA TGTGCCAGCAGGGCCCGGGACACCTTCAATGAAAAACTGTTTTTT. It is translated as CASRARDTFNEKLFF.

The V gene is TRBV3-1 (or the pseudogene TRBV3-2), the J gene TRBJ2-1; TRBD1 might be the D (5 bases). Trimming removed 4 bases from V and 7 bases from J, with 5 bases in between. CDR1 LGHDT and CDR2 YNNKEL come from the germline V gene (reference sequence). The CDR3 contains 11 residues. The CDR3 region is CASSPGNEQFF. The CDR3 DNA reads TGTGCCAGCAGCCCAGGGAATGAGCAGTTCTTC.

The chain joins TRBV18 to TRBJ1-1, with a possible D match to TRBD1 (6 bases). This CDR3 contains 17 residues. Germline lookup yields CDR1 KGHSH and CDR2 LQKENI. The V gene lost 1 base and the J gene lost 6 bases, with 21 bases spanning the gap. CDR3 nucleotides: TGTGCCAGCTCACCACAGGGTCCTCGGACAGAAAGACCTGAAGCTTTCTTT. Protein: CASSPQGPRTERPEAFF. The full variable domain, in which reference TRBV18 and TRBJ1-1 provide the parts outside the CDR3, is NAGVMQNPRHLVRRRGQEARLRCSPMKGHSHVYWYRQLPEEGLKFMVYLQKENIIDESGMPKERFSAEFPKEGPSILRIQQVVRGDSAAYFCASSPQGPRTERPEAFFGQGTRLTVV.

This clone was seen a single time. The rearrangement uses TRBV21-1 and TRBJ1-1; TRBD1, the table's D call, was not compared with the DNA. TRBV21-1 is a pseudogene locus. This CDR3 is 13 amino acids long. CDR3 nucleotides: TGTGCCAGCAGCCGACAGGAAAACACTGAAGCTTTCTTT. This sequence encodes CASSRQENTEAFF.

V gene TRBV9 combines with J gene TRBJ1-2; D unresolved. The germline gives CDR1 SGDLS, CDR2 YYNGEE. CDR3 length: 15 residues. Trimming pared 1 base from V and 3 bases from J, leaving 13 bases between. The CDR3 here is CASSVTSGRDYGYTF. The DNA for the CDR3 is TGTGCCAGCAGCGTAACCTCGGGGAGAGACTATGGCTACACCTTC. Full variable domain (missing parts from reference TRBV9 and TRBJ1-2): DSGVTQTPKHLITATGQRVTLRCSPRSGDLSVYWYQQSLDQGLQFLIQYYNGEERAKGNILERFSAQQFPDLHSELNLSSLELGDSALYFCASSVTSGRDYGYTFGSGTRLTVV.

The chain has TRBV27 and TRBJ2-7; TRBD1 is a possible D gene (5 bases). Germline V gene sequence: CDR1 MNHEY, CDR2 SMNVEV (reference sequence). CDR3 length: 15 amino acids. Trimming shortened V by 2 bases and J by 0 bases, and 11 bases separated the two germline ends. CDR3 nucleotides: TGTGCCAGCAGTTTAACGCAGGGCTTCTCCTACGAGCAGTACTTC. Translating it yields CASSLTQGFSYEQYF.

This clone is a singleton in its sample. This chain uses TRBV5-6 with TRBJ1-5; 9 bases align to TRBD1. The CDR3 sequence is 15 residues long. Trimming took 4 bases from V and 1 from J; bases not matched to a gene: 3. In germline, CDR1 is SGHDT, CDR2 YYEEEE. The CDR3 here is CASSPQGASNQPQHF. The CDR3 nucleotides read TGTGCCAGCAGCCCACAGGGGGCGAGCAATCAGCCCCAGCATTTT.

This clone was seen a few times. The rearrangement joins TRBV7-3 to TRBJ1-6, with TRBD1 matching over 9 bases. V lost 1 base and J lost 7; bases outside the gene matches: 5. Germline values: CDR1 SGHTA, CDR2 FQGTGA. This CDR3 has 16 amino acids. The CDR3, as DNA: TGTGCCAGCAGCTTAATGGGGACAGGGTCGAATTCACCCCTCCACTTT. This sequence encodes CASSLMGTGSNSPLHF.

V is TRBV7-6 and J is TRBJ2-6, with 7 bases that match TRBD1. V gave up 6 bases and J gave up 1 base; unmatched junction bases: 21. CDR1 is SGHVS and CDR2 is FNYEAQ in the germline V gene. CDR3 length equals 21 residues. The CDR3 sequence: CASSRGQANVPIWSGANVLTF. For the CDR3, the DNA is TGTGCCAGCAGTCGCGGACAGGCAAACGTTCCTATATGGTCTGGGGCCAACGTCCTGACTTTC.

The chain couples TRBV19 to TRBJ1-2; 11 bases align to TRBD1. The germline V gene encodes CDR1 LNHDA and CDR2 SQIVND (reference sequence). V dropped 5 bases and J dropped 1; count of bases not matched to a gene: 6. The CDR3 sequence is 16 residues long. CDR3 nucleotides: TGTGCCAGTAGTCGGACAGGGGGCTCTGGTAACTATGGCTACACCTTC. This translates into CASSRTGGSGNYGYTF.

V and J are TRBV19 and TRBJ1-5, with D unresolved. The CDR3 runs to 14 residues. The V end lost 5 bases, the J end lost 0 bases, and 8 bases lay between the germline ends. Germline CDR1 LNHDA, CDR2 SQIVND (reference sequence). This CDR3 is CASSPLYSNQPQHF. The CDR3 DNA sequence: TGTGCCAGTAGTCCTTTGTATAGCAATCAGCCCCAGCATTTT.

This chain connects TRBV7-2 to TRBJ2-4, with 8 bases that match TRBD1. The V gene end was trimmed by 2 bases and the J gene end by 6 bases; junction bases not matched to a gene: 9. The CDR3 is 16 residues long. Germline CDR1 reads SGHTA; CDR2 reads FQGNSA. This CDR3 reads CASSLTPRTGINIQYF. The CDR3 DNA reads as TGTGCCAGCAGCTTAACGCCACGGACAGGGATAAACATTCAGTACTTC.

The chain carries TRBV2 and TRBJ1-4; no firm D call. Germline assignment: CDR1 SNHLY and CDR2 FYNNEI. Trimming cost V 6 bases and J 7 bases, with 18 bases left between them. The CDR3 is 15 amino acids. The CDR3 DNA reads as TGTGCCAGCAGCCCTTTCGAGGTTGCGGGTGAAAAACTGTTTTTT. This translates into CASSPFEVAGEKLFF.

In this sample, this clone turned up once. The chain uses TRBV4-1 and TRBJ2-1; 7 positions agree with TRBD2. V was pared by 1 base and J by 0 bases, with 9 bases of the junction left unmatched. Per germline, CDR1 MGHRA and CDR2 YSYEKL. The CDR3 contains 18 residues. The CDR3 loop is CASSQGDPASGSYNEQFF. The CDR3, as DNA: TGCGCCAGCAGCCAAGGAGACCCCGCTAGCGGCTCCTACAATGAGCAGTTCTTC.

The chain carries TRBV28 and TRBJ1-1, with D possibly being TRBD1 (5 bases). Per germline, CDR1 MDHEN and CDR2 SYDVKM. This CDR3 comprises 13 residues. The V end lost 6 bases, the J end lost 1 base, and 9 bases lay between the germline ends. The CDR3 nucleotides are TGTGCCAGCAGCTTGACAGAGAACACTGAAGCTTTCTTT. It encodes CASSLTENTEAFF.

This chain uses TRBV24-1 with TRBJ2-3; a weak D match, TRBD2 (5 bases). This CDR3 comprises 16 residues. Germline loops: CDR1 KGHDR, CDR2 SFDVKD. Trimming stripped 6 bases from V and 1 base from J, with 16 bases between. The CDR3 spells CATSSPAELGTDTQYF. CDR3 nucleotides: TGTGCCACCAGTTCGCCAGCGGAACTAGGCACAGATACGCAGTATTTT.

V is TRBV2 and J is TRBJ2-7; possible D gene TRBD2, 6 bases. The germline V and J ends were trimmed by 8 bases and 1 base, with 18 bases remaining between them. Germline assignment: CDR1 SNHLY and CDR2 FYNNEI. The CDR3 is 15 residues long. The CDR3 region is CASSGGAHISYEQYF. The CDR3 bases are TGTGCCAGCTCAGGCGGGGCCCATATTTCCTACGAGCAGTACTTC.

The V gene is TRBV7-3, the J gene TRBJ2-3, with D possibly being TRBD1 (6 bases). There are 14 residues in the CDR3. Trimming shortened V by 5 bases and J by 2 bases, and 11 bases separated the two germline ends. Germline V lookup: CDR1 SGHTA, CDR2 FQGTGA. In nucleotides, the CDR3 is TGTGCCAGCAGCCCAAAGGGACACACAGATACGCAGTATTTT. It translates to CASSPKGHTDTQYF.

This clone was observed a handful of times. The J gene is TRBJ1-2, the V gene TRBV4-2; D is unresolved. With 0 bases removed from V and 4 bases from J, the gap between germline ends came to 9 bases. From germline, CDR1 is LGHNA and CDR2 YNFKEQ. The CDR3 has 14 amino acids. CDR3 DNA sequence: TGTGCCAGCAGCCAAGAATTGCGGGGCTATGGCTACACCTTC. This sequence encodes CASSQELRGYGYTF.

The chain employs TRBV5-1 and TRBJ2-3; 10 bases match TRBD1. In germline, CDR1 is SGHRS, CDR2 YFSETQ. The junction had 7 bases not matched to a gene; V was cut back by 0 bases and J by 3 bases. The CDR3 totals 17 residues. CDR3 sequence (DNA): TGCGCCAGCAGCTTGGCGGGGACGGGACAGGGGACAGATACGCAGTATTTT. Residues: CASSLAGTGQGTDTQYF.

The chain couples TRBV25-1 to TRBJ2-5, with D possibly TRBD2 on 5 matching bases. CDR1 and CDR2 from the germline V gene are MGHDK and SYGVNS. The CDR3 runs 12 residues. V was cut by 10 bases and J by 0 bases, with 9 bases left in between. The DNA for the CDR3 is TGTGCCATCGAGGGATACCAAGAGACCCAGTACTTC. It is translated as CAIEGYQETQYF.

This clone appeared a single time. The chain couples TRBV19 to TRBJ2-7; perhaps TRBD2 as D (7 bases). The CDR3 runs 11 residues. Trimming shortened V by 11 bases and J by 6 bases, and 14 bases separated the two germline ends. From germline, CDR1 is LNHDA and CDR2 SQIVND (reference sequence). The CDR3 DNA reads as TGTGCCTCCCGGGGGGCGGCCGAGCAGTACTTC. It codes for CASRGAAEQYF.